This T cell receptor beta chain was captured in a study of CXCR3-negative and CXCR3-positive naive CD8 T cells. Study-level results: TRB CDR3 hydrophobicity was greater in CXCR3-positive naive cells than in CXCR3-negative naive cells.

Germline V gene sequence: CDR1 MDHEN, CDR2 SYDVKM. The CDR3 is 15 amino acids. Worth noting for this clonotype: Its antigen remains unknown.

Via 5' RACE with UMI labels, TRB cDNA libraries were prepared. TCRdb re-called the 5' RACE reads and gives one entry per CDR3 protein, without DNA. The data include tens of thousands of distinct CDR3 sequences; the top ten clones carry 0.53%. The source of this sequence is a human donor in good health. Some clones in this sample may be carry-over from other donors' samples. The rearrangement links TRBV28 to TRBJ2-3; TCRdb's D gene call, TRBD1, goes unchecked for lack of DNA. The sequencing input was naive CXCR3+ CD8+ T cells from blood. The subset: CD45RO-CCR7+CD27+CD95- naive CD8+ T cells expressing CXCR3 (TNR3+). The chain's CDR3 is CASSFGDGDSITQYF.